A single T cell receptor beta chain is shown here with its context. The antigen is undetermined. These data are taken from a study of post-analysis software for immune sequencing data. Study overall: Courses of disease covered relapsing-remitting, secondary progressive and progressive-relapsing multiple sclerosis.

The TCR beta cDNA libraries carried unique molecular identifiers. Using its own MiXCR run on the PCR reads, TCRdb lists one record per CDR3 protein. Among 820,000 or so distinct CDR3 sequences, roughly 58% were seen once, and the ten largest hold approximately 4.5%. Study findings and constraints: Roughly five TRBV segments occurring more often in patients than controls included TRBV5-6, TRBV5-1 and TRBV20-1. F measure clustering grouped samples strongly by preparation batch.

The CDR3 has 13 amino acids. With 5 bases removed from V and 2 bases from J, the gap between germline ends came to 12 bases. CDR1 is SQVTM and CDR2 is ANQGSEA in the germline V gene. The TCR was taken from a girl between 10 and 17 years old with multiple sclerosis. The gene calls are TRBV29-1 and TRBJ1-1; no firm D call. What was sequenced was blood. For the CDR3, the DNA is TGCAGCGTTCGGACGACGGTTAACACTGAAGCTTTCTTT. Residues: CSVRTTVNTEAFF.